A single sample is the source of the 18 T cell receptor beta chains below, sequenced in a study of shared T cell receptors in the human thymus. Assay used: immunoSEQ multiplex PCR; TCRdb lists only in-frame clones, some missing. The sample shows hundreds of thousands of clones, roughly 86% of them seen only once. These same records also appear under a second study, on human thymus T cells.

Sequences were obtained from thymocytes. Source of these receptors: a boy under two years old with a congenital heart defect.

V usage is TRBV19 and J usage is TRBJ2-6; D is perhaps TRBD1 (6 bases). This CDR3 comprises 15 residues. V was trimmed by 6 bases and J by 4 bases, leaving 13 bases between them. CDR1 and CDR2 (germline): LNHDA, SQIVND (reference sequence). CDR3 sequence: CASSPQGTGANVLTF. The CDR3 DNA follows: TGTGCCAGTAGCCCACAGGGAACAGGGGCCAACGTCCTGACTTTC. Full variable domain (missing parts from reference TRBV19 and TRBJ2-6): DGGITQSPKYLFRKEGQNVTLSCEQNLNHDAMYWYRQDPGQGLRLIYYSQIVNDFQKGDIAEGYSVSREKKESFPLTVTSAQKNPTAFYLCASSPQGTGANVLTFGAGSRLTVL.

The chain joins TRBV27 to TRBJ1-2; D is perhaps TRBD1 (5 bases). Germline-derived CDR1 and CDR2 are MNHEY and SMNVEV (reference sequence). The CDR3 extends over 16 amino acids. V lost 2 bases and J 2 bases, leaving 15 bases between the germline ends. The CDR3 nucleotides are TGTGCCAGCAGTTTAGGCCCCGGTGGGGGGAACTATGGCTACACCTTC. This translates into CASSLGPGGGNYGYTF.

The CDR3 nucleotides read TGCAGCGTTGAGGGAGGACCGAACACCGGGGAGCTGTTTTTT. Encoded protein: CSVEGGPNTGELFF. This chain links TRBV29-1 with TRBJ2-2, with a possible D match to TRBD2 (6 bases). Germline V lookup: CDR1 SQVTM, CDR2 ANQGSEA. The V end lost 3 bases, the J end lost 0 bases, and 8 bases lay between the germline ends. This CDR3 has 14 residues.

The chain couples TRBV9 to TRBJ2-2, with 7 nucleotides matching TRBD2. This CDR3 is 15 amino acids long. Germline assignment: CDR1 SGDLS and CDR2 YYNGEE. The V and J ends lost 3 bases and 6 bases, in that order; junction bases with no gene match: 8. Here the CDR3 reads CASSGEGRAPGELFF. CDR3 nucleotides: TGTGCCAGCAGCGGGGAAGGGAGGGCCCCCGGGGAGCTGTTTTTT.

CDR3 sequence reads: CASSRWAEPNYGYTF. Here the CDR3 DNA reads TGTGCCAGCAGCCGGTGGGCAGAACCTAACTATGGCTACACCTTC. This chain uses TRBV21-1 with TRBJ1-2; the listed D gene, TRBD1, was not tested against the DNA. TRBV21-1 is a known pseudogene. The CDR3 totals 15 residues.

For the CDR3, the DNA is TGCGCCAGCGGCACTCGACAGGGAGAAGAAGCTTTCTTT. This gives the protein CASGTRQGEEAFF. The chain joins TRBV10-2 to TRBJ1-1; 7 bases match TRBD1. This CDR3 is 13 amino acids long. With 8 bases clipped from V and 8 bases from J, the junction kept 11 bases outside the gene matches. CDR1 and CDR2 from the germline V gene are WSHSY and SAAADI.

The CDR3 coding sequence is TGTGCCAGCAGTTTCACACAGGGAAATGAGCAGTTCTTC. It is translated as CASSFTQGNEQFF. The chain combines TRBV6-6 with TRBJ2-1, with a weak D call TRBD1 (6 bases). Trimming shortened V by 4 bases and J by 7 bases, and 11 bases separated the two germline ends. Germline CDR1 reads MNHNY; CDR2 reads SVGAGI (reference sequence). This CDR3 is 13 amino acids long.

In its sample, this clone was seen once. The gene calls are TRBV14 and TRBJ2-7; 11 nucleotides agree with TRBD2. After removal of 0 bases from V and 0 bases from J, the junction contained 7 bases not matched to a gene. The length of the CDR3 is 18 residues. Per germline, CDR1 SGHDN and CDR2 FVKESK. The CDR3 spells CASSQDGLAGGLSYEQYF. The CDR3 DNA reads TGTGCCAGCAGCCAAGATGGGCTAGCGGGGGGCCTCTCCTACGAGCAGTACTTC.

V is TRBV19 and J is TRBJ2-1; unclear D gene. Germline V lookup: CDR1 LNHDA, CDR2 SQIVND (reference sequence). This CDR3 spans 12 amino acids. The germline V and J ends were trimmed by 2 bases and 7 bases, with 6 bases remaining between them. CDR3: CASSIRVNEQFF. The CDR3 DNA reads as TGTGCCAGTAGTATACGCGTAAATGAGCAGTTCTTC. Drawing the rest from reference TRBV19 and TRBJ2-1, the complete variable domain is DGGITQSPKYLFRKEGQNVTLSCEQNLNHDAMYWYRQDPGQGLRLIYYSQIVNDFQKGDIAEGYSVSREKKESFPLTVTSAQKNPTAFYLCASSIRVNEQFFGPGTRLTVL.

The chain couples TRBV4-1 to TRBJ2-7; D not resolved. Per the germline V gene, CDR1 is MGHRA and CDR2 is YSYEKL. The CDR3 is 14 residues long. Between the trimmed V and J ends, which lost 1 base and 3 bases, there was a span of 10 bases. DNA for the CDR3: TGCGCCAGCAGCCAAGGCGCAGGTATCTACGAGCAGTACTTC. Translating it yields CASSQGAGIYEQYF.

The rearrangement links TRBV10-3 to TRBJ2-5, with D maybe TRBD1 (6 bases). Germline V gene lookup returns CDR1 ENHRY and CDR2 SYGVKD. The CDR3 spans 13 residues. Trimming cost V 4 bases and J 1 base, with 7 bases left between them. CDR3 sequence (DNA): TGTGCCATCAGTGGGACAGTCCAAGAGACCCAGTACTTC. As protein: CAISGTVQETQYF.

The rearrangement links TRBV6-5 to TRBJ2-7, with D perhaps matching TRBD2 (7 bases). The V end lost 6 bases, the J end lost 6 bases, and 18 bases lay between the germline ends. The CDR3 runs to 14 residues. The germline CDR1 and CDR2 sequences are MNHEY and SVGAGI. CDR3 in amino acids: CASSPLREGGEQYF. CDR3 nucleotide sequence: TGTGCCAGCAGCCCCCTCAGGGAGGGGGGCGAGCAGTACTTC.

The chain has TRBV4-3 and TRBJ1-1, with TRBD1 matching 8 bases. The CDR3 has 17 amino acids. Losses at the gene ends were 3 bases for V and 4 bases for J; bases not matched to a gene: 13. Germline V gene sequence: CDR1 LGHNA, CDR2 YSLEER. The chain's CDR3 is CASSHRRPQGETTEAFF. CDR3 DNA sequence: TGCGCCAGCAGCCACCGGCGCCCACAGGGGGAGACCACTGAAGCTTTCTTT.

The chain has TRBV28 and TRBJ1-1; D unclear. Germline V gives CDR1 MDHEN, CDR2 SYDVKM. This CDR3 region has 14 residues. The V gene lost 2 bases and the J gene lost 1 base, with 8 bases spanning the gap. Here the CDR3 reads CASSLMRWNTEAFF. CDR3 DNA sequence: TGTGCCAGCAGTTTAATGCGTTGGAACACTGAAGCTTTCTTT.

This chain links TRBV28 with TRBJ2-5; possible D gene TRBD1, 6 bases. The J call could be wrong; TRBJ2-7 is a better fit for the DNA end. The V gene's germline CDR1 is MDHEN and CDR2 SYDVKM. The CDR3 runs to 17 residues. Here the CDR3 reads CASSQLSLGHRSYEQYF. As DNA, the CDR3 is TGTGCCAGCAGTCAACTAAGTCTGGGACATCGTTCCTACGAGCAGTACTTC.

The rearrangement uses TRBV2 and TRBJ2-7, with D uncertain. The V gene's germline CDR1 is SNHLY and CDR2 FYNNEI. The CDR3 has 12 residues. Trimming cost V 5 bases and J 1 base, with 6 bases left between them. The chain's CDR3 is CASSRLSYEQYF. The DNA for the CDR3 is TGTGCCAGCAGTAGACTGTCCTACGAGCAGTACTTC. Supplemented by reference TRBV2 and TRBJ2-7, the full variable domain reads EPEVTQTPSHQVTQMGQEVILRCVPISNHLYFYWYRQILGQKVEFLVSFYNNEISEKSEIFDDQFSVERPDGSNFTLKIRSTKLEDSAMYFCASSRLSYEQYFGPGTRLTVT.

The CDR3 protein is CASSLSTNTGELFF. As DNA, the CDR3 is TGTGCCAGCAGCTTATCCACGAACACCGGGGAGCTGTTTTTT. J is TRBJ2-2 and V is TRBV7-7; no clear D gene. Trimming took 2 bases from V and 0 from J, leaving 4 bases between them. Germline loops: CDR1 SSHAT, CDR2 FNYEAQ (reference sequence). The CDR3 is 14 amino acids.

This chain links TRBV6-1 with TRBJ1-3, with D perhaps TRBD1 (5 bases). CDR1 and CDR2 from the germline V gene are MNHNS and SASEGT. V was cut by 4 bases and J by 0 bases, with 13 bases left in between. The CDR3 has 16 residues. CDR3 protein: CASSGQKVSSGNTIYF. The DNA of the CDR3 is TGTGCCAGCAGTGGACAGAAAGTAAGCTCTGGAAACACCATATATTTT.